This TCR beta chain was identified during a study of vaccination effects on CD4 cells after COVID-19 (dated by TCRdb to 2021 to 2024). A note on the overall study: Participants received two doses of either the BNT162b2 or the mRNA-1273 mRNA SARS-CoV-2 vaccine. The Oncomine TCR Beta short-read assay on an Illumina iSeq 100 was used to sequence cultures from other donors in the study. In both COVID-19 convalescent patients and infection-naive vaccine recipients, the study compared SARS-CoV-2 spike-specific CD4+ TCR repertoires from before mRNA vaccination with those from after it. Altogether, over 9 COVID-19 convalescent patients and several SARS-CoV-2-naive healthy vaccine recipients made up the full study.

Paper-wide results and their limitations: The study was limited by a small number of convalescent patients, and early post-infection timepoints were lacking. Among healthy vaccine recipients, nearly all vaccine-induced clones were SARS-CoV-2 mono-reactive, and only 1 of 255 was cross-reactive with common cold coronaviruses. At late post-vaccination timepoints, both infection-induced and vaccine-induced clones showed marked clonal contraction, consistent with waning T cell responses.

In the ViraFEST assay, PBMC were stimulated with viral peptide pools, and TCR sequencing was then used to find antigen-specific CD4+ T cell clonotypes based on their expansion. After about 9 days of culture, CD4+ T cells were isolated with the EasySep CD4+ T cell isolation kit. The absence of prior SARS-CoV-2 infection in healthy vaccine recipients was confirmed by negative nucleocapsid antibodies before and after vaccination. Each well held roughly 2 million PBMC cultured in IMDM containing around 5.1% human AB serum, 8.5 to 10 IU/ml IL-2 and gentamicin, along with 10 ug/ml peptides. Half of the culture medium was replaced with fresh IL-2-containing medium on days 3 and 7. Unless noted otherwise, every peptide stimulation condition was cultured in triplicate wells. PBMC were separated from whole blood using Ficoll-Paque Plus gradient centrifugation and were then either cryopreserved at -140C or used fresh. The overlapping peptide pools covered the spike proteins of SARS-CoV-2 as well as those of the common cold coronaviruses HCoV-NL63, HCoV-OC43 and HCoV-229E. The QIAamp micro DNA kit was used to extract genomic DNA from the cultured CD4+ T cells.

There are a few counts of this clone. No cognate antigen has been identified for it. Base qualities are not at hand, and no much larger clone is one base apart. Libraries were constructed by the immunoSEQ multiplex PCR assay. DNA from the cultured, isolated CD4+ T cells was subjected to TCR beta CDR3 sequencing. From the authors' description of their analysis: Non-productive TCR sequences were removed and reads were trimmed to the CDR3 region, keeping CDR3s of at least 7 amino acids. The MANAFEST web app was used to identify antigen-specific clonotypes by comparing expansion in peptide wells with expansion in reference cultures. To count as positive, a clone had to show expansion at FDR<0.05 compared with the reference and with all other wells, an odds ratio above 5, and a frequency above 0.1% in two replicate wells. A clonotype was defined as cross-reactive if the clonotype was significantly expanded both in SARS-CoV-2 spike wells and in at least one common cold coronavirus spike condition. CDR3 similarity was assessed by Levenshtein distance with the stringdist R package, and unrooted trees were built with ape in R 3.6.1. TCRdb stores this immuneACCESS table with in-frame sequences only. Part of the clones is absent; in the studies checked, under half of the shortfall reflects unresolved V genes, and no reason is known for the rest. V, J and clone size are those of that table, while D and trimming were read from the DNA. The sample records about 25,000 clones, 76% of which are singletons. Around 10% of the sample is in the top ten clones.

Per the germline V gene (reference sequence), LNHDA is the CDR1 and SQIVND is the CDR2. The V and J ends are trimmed by 5 bases and 4 bases, leaving 14 bases between them. The CDR3 runs 14 residues from the cysteine to the phenylalanine. Just the 42-base CDR3 DNA is kept, in frame starting at base 1. The source was CD4+ T cells from PBMCs cultured with HCoV-NL63 spike peptides, collected before COVID-19 vaccination. The sample's cell subset or site label, decoded: HCoV-NL63 spike overlapping peptide pool stimulation. The chain employs TRBV19 and TRBJ1-2; TRBD1 is a possible D gene, resting on 6 matching bases. The clonotype originates from a human donor who received a COVID-19 vaccine. The CDR3 corresponds to CASSSTGTLYGYTF. The DNA is as follows: TGTGCCAGTAGTTCAACCGGGACACTCTATGGCTACACCTTC.